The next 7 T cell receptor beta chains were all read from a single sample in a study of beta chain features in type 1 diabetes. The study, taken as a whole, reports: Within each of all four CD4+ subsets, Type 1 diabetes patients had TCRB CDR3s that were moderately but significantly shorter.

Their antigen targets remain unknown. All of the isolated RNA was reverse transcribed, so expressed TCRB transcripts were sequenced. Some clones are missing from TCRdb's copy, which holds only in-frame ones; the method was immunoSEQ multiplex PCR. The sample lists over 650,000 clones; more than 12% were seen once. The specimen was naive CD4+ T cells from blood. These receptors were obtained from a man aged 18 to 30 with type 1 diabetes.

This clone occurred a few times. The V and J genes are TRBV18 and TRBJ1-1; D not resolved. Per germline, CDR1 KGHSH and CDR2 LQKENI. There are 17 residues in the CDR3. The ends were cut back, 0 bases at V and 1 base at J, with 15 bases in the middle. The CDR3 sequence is CASSPPNVRVGNTEAFF. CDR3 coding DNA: TGTGCCAGCTCACCACCTAATGTGAGGGTCGGGAACACTGAAGCTTTCTTT.

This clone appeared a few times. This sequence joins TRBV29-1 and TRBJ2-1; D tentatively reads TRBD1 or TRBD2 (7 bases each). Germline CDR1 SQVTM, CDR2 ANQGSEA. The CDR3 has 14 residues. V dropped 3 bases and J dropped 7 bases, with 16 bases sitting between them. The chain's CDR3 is CSVDRGGTLNEQFF. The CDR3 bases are TGCAGCGTTGACAGGGGGGGTACTTTGAATGAGCAGTTCTTC.

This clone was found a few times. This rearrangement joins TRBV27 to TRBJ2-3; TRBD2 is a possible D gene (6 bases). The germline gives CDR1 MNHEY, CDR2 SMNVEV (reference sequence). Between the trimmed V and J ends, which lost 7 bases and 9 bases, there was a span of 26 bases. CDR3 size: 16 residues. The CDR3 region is CASTLGGSAGVGTQYF. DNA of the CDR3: TGTGCCAGCACCCTGGGGGGTAGCGCCGGTGTCGGAACGCAGTATTTT.

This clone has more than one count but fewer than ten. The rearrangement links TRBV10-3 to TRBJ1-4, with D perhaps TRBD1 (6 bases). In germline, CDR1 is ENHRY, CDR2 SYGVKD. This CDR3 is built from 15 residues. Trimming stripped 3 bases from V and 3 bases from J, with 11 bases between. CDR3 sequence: CAISDATGSNEKLFF. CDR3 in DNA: TGTGCCATCAGTGACGCGACAGGATCTAATGAAAAACTGTTTTTT.

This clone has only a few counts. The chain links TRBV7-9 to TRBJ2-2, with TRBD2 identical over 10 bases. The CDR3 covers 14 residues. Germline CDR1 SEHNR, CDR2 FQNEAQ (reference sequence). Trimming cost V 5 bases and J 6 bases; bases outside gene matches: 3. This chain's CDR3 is CASSKREGAGELFF. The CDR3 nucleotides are TGTGCCAGCAGCAAGCGGGAGGGAGCCGGGGAGCTGTTTTTT. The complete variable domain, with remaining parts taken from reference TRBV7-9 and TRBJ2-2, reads DTGVSQNPRHKITKRGQNVTFRCDPISEHNRLYWYRQTLGQGPEFLTYFQNEAQLEKSRLLSDRFSAERPKGSFSTLEIQRTEQGDSAMYLCASSKREGAGELFFGEGSRLTVL.

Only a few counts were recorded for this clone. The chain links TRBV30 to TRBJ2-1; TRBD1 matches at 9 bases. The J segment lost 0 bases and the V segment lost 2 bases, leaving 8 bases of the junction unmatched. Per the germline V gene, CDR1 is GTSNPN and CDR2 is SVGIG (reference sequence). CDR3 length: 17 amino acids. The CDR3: CAWSWSRTGVSYNEQFF. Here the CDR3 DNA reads TGTGCCTGGAGTTGGTCCCGGACAGGGGTCTCCTACAATGAGCAGTTCTTC.

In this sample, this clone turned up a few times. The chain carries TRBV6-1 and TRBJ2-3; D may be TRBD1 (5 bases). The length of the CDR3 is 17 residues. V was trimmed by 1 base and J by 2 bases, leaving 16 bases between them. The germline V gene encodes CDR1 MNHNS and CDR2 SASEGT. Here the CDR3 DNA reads TGTGCCAGCAGTGAAGGACAGCCCCGTTTCCTCACAGATACGCAGTATTTT. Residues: CASSEGQPRFLTDTQYF.